These 10 T cell receptor beta chains originate from one sample sequenced in a study of cytomegalovirus exposure and HLA in healthy donors. The PCR ran on 60 Vbeta and 13 Jbeta primers. Clones were read by immunoSEQ multiplex PCR, and TCRdb kept only the in-frame ones, dropping some. The data show 140,000 or so clones, 68% seen once. Sequencing input: PBMCs. The receptor source for this set is a man in his sixties in good health and CMV-seronegative.

In DNA, the CDR3 is TGCAGCGTTGACATAAGCGGAAGCTCCTACGAGCAGTACTTC. It translates to CSVDISGSSYEQYF. This chain uses TRBV29-1 with TRBJ2-7, with D possibly TRBD2 on 5 matching bases. V was shortened by 3 bases and J by 0 bases, with 12 bases between the two germline ends. Germline V gene data show CDR1 as SQVTM and CDR2 as ANQGSEA. There are 14 residues in the CDR3.

This clone was seen a few times. This chain joins TRBV6-6 and TRBJ2-1; 14 bases map to TRBD2. The CDR3 spans 15 residues. J lost 10 bases, V lost 5 bases, and 7 bases had no gene match. Germline V CDR1 and CDR2: MNHNY, SVGAGI (reference sequence). CDR3 residues: CASSTGTSGREEQFF. The CDR3 DNA follows: TGTGCCAGCAGTACGGGGACTAGCGGGAGAGAAGAGCAGTTCTTC.

The chain combines TRBV29-1 with TRBJ2-5, with D possibly TRBD1 on 5 matching bases. V shed 3 bases and J shed 6 bases, with 20 bases lying between them. The CDR3 totals 15 residues. Looked up from germline, CDR1 is SQVTM and CDR2 is ANQGSEA. The CDR3 reads CSVDGFSGNLKTQYF. The CDR3 DNA is TGCAGCGTTGACGGGTTTTCAGGGAATTTGAAGACCCAGTACTTC.

V gene TRBV19 combines with J gene TRBJ1-6, with no clear D. This CDR3 has 12 residues. The V and J ends lost 6 bases and 6 bases respectively, with 6 bases between them. Germline V gives CDR1 LNHDA, CDR2 SQIVND (reference sequence). The chain's CDR3 is CASRRVNSPLHF. The CDR3 bases are TGTGCCAGTAGGAGAGTTAATTCACCCCTCCACTTT. Full variable domain (missing parts from reference TRBV19 and TRBJ1-6): DGGITQSPKYLFRKEGQNVTLSCEQNLNHDAMYWYRQDPGQGLRLIYYSQIVNDFQKGDIAEGYSVSREKKESFPLTVTSAQKNPTAFYLCASRRVNSPLHFGNGTRLTVT.

This clone appeared a few times. CDR3 region: CSVGEAGVRDTQYF. In DNA form, the CDR3 reads TGCAGCGTTGGGGAAGCGGGAGTGAGAGATACGCAGTATTTT. The rearrangement uses TRBV29-1 and TRBJ2-3; 8 bases match TRBD2. Germline V gene sequence: CDR1 SQVTM, CDR2 ANQGSEA. The CDR3 totals 14 residues. J lost 5 bases, V lost 4 bases, and 8 bases had no gene match.

This clone was seen only once. This sample also contains other DNA sequences that code for the same CDR3. The chain links TRBV9 to TRBJ1-1; D gene unclear. CDR1 is SGDLS, CDR2 YYNGEE, per germline. V was clipped by 0 bases and J by 3 bases, with 6 bases between them. CDR3 length: 13 residues. The CDR3 here is CASSVASDTEAFF. The CDR3 DNA reads as TGTGCCAGCAGCGTAGCTAGCGACACTGAAGCTTTCTTT. The entire variable domain, with the rest obtained from reference TRBV9 and TRBJ1-1, is as follows: DSGVTQTPKHLITATGQRVTLRCSPRSGDLSVYWYQQSLDQGLQFLIQYYNGEERAKGNILERFSAQQFPDLHSELNLSSLELGDSALYFCASSVASDTEAFFGQGTRLTVV.

The chain has TRBV27 and TRBJ1-5; a possible D gene is TRBD1 (5 bases). Per the germline V gene, CDR1 is MNHEY and CDR2 is SMNVEV (reference sequence). V was clipped by 2 bases and J by 5 bases, with 7 bases between them. This CDR3 comprises 13 residues. CDR3 sequence reads: CASSLLRDQPQHF. CDR3 sequence (DNA): TGTGCCAGCAGTTTACTCAGGGATCAGCCCCAGCATTTT.

The gene calls are TRBV19 and TRBJ2-7, with D perhaps matching TRBD2 (6 bases). Germline V lookup: CDR1 LNHDA, CDR2 SQIVND (reference sequence). V was clipped by 6 bases and J by 3 bases, with 12 bases between them. The length of the CDR3 is 13 residues. The CDR3, as DNA: TGTGCCAGTAGGATTGACGGGGGCTACGAGCAGTACTTC. It encodes CASRIDGGYEQYF.

In its sample, this clone was seen a few times. The chain has TRBV5-1 and TRBJ1-6, with 7 bases identical to TRBD1. Per germline, CDR1 SGHRS and CDR2 YFSETQ. After removal of 3 bases from V and 1 base from J, the junction contained 1 base not matched to a gene. The CDR3 length is 15 residues. The CDR3 is CASSSGGSYNSPLHF. CDR3 in DNA: TGCGCCAGCAGCTCAGGGGGATCCTATAATTCACCCCTCCACTTT.

The chain has TRBV6-1 and TRBJ1-5, with TRBD1 matching over 7 bases. Germline lookup yields CDR1 MNHNS and CDR2 SASEGT. Unmatched junction bases numbered 10, after V lost 2 bases and J lost 6 bases. The CDR3 length is 16 residues. CDR3 amino acids: CASSESLAGGFQPQHF. Here the CDR3 DNA reads TGTGCCAGCAGTGAAAGTTTGGCAGGGGGATTTCAGCCCCAGCATTTT.